Listed below are T cell receptor beta chains from one sample, sequenced in a study of cytomegalovirus exposure and HLA in healthy donors. Some clones are missing from TCRdb's copy, which holds only in-frame ones; the method was immunoSEQ multiplex PCR. The sample has about 260,000 clones, about four fifths seen once; the top ten hold about 2%. Sequenced: PBMCs. The receptor set was obtained from a woman in her 40s in good health and CMV-seropositive. Both conserved end residues are part of each CDR3. A D gene is named only where the DNA matches it firmly.

TRBV10-3 | TRBD1 | CAISEYGTGMNTEAFF
TRBV9 | TRBD1 | CASSLTGENTEAFF
TRBV10-1 | TRBD2 | CASSDPSARGADEQYF
TRBV11-3 | . | CASSLDLDHFTKGTEAFF
TRBV4-2 | TRBD2 | CASSSRLAGYEQYF
TRBV5-6 | . | CASSNTGTDTQYF
TRBV30 | TRBD2 | CAWSSGGYGSMGEQFF
TRBV5-1 | TRBD2 | CASSLGTSGDTQYF
TRBV19 | TRBD1 | CASSPDRYNEQFF
TRBV28 | . | CASSSGAGAGTYNSPLHF
TRBV7-2 | TRBD2 | CASSPAGVFYEQYF
TRBV28 | . | CASSLGQSSYNEQFF
TRBV27 | . | CASSLGPSSSYNEQFF
TRBV10-2 | TRBD2 | CASTPWRLAGGSRTDTQYF
TRBV19 | . | CASSIDSATYEQYF
TRBV9 | TRBD2 | CASSPPLAGGIDTQYF
TRBV9 | TRBD2 | CASSVTPRGGQTQYF
TRBV13 | TRBD1 | CASSETDRGSSYEQYF
TRBV7-9 | TRBD1 | CASSFGQANEQYF
TRBV28 | TRBD1 | CASNGPDRGNQPQHF
TRBV7-3 | . | CASSLTREKANTGELFF
TRBV5-1 | . | CASSLADTSGANVLTF
TRBV7-9 | . | CASSYQVGGVEQFF
TRBV7-9 | TRBD1 | CASSQTGELYNEQFF
TRBV28 | . | CAISRVAEGSNEQFF
TRBV25-1 | . | CASSLGVNTEAFF
TRBV5-1 | . | CASSLEAHAGSGYTF
TRBV11-1 | TRBD2 | CASSLMWASGGNEQFF
TRBV6-5 | TRBD1 | CASSSEGGAGSQHF
TRBV7-9 | . | CASSSPPGAEYYNEQFF
TRBV14 | . | CASSQERGIAGEKLFF
TRBV30 | TRBD2 | CAWTLAGMGSYEQYF
TRBV19 | TRBD2 | CASSQSGRFEQYF
TRBV7-2 | . | CASSLQSRGGQPQHF
TRBV9 | . | CASSVGFGYTEAFF
TRBV30 | . | CAWSHGPYEQYF
TRBV5-6 | . | CASSSSLVRETQYF
TRBV5-8 | TRBD1 | CASSSRQGRADTQYF
TRBV4-2 | . | CASSQDGLATNEKLFF
TRBV19 | TRBD1 | CASLSRDRANEQFF
TRBV6-5 | . | CASSYGVRRTSYEQYF
TRBV6-1 | . | CASSDDSNSYEQYF
TRBV6-5 | . | CASSYLAGKGYGYTF
TRBV4-3 | . | CASSQDSGQDEQFF
TRBV7-9 | . | CASSWTAGSGGYTF
TRBV25-1 | . | CASSESAGGYGYTF
TRBV5-8 | . | CASSPGTFGYTF
TRBV7-9 | TRBD1 | CASRARTGRNTGELFF
TRBV5-1 | TRBD1 | CATSPGTGSEKLFF
TRBV28 | TRBD1 | CARAQGAHEQYF
TRBV5-6 | TRBD2 | CASSLALAGTDTQYF
TRBV28 | TRBD1 | CASSPAGTGNYGYTF
TRBV7-8 | TRBD2 | CASSLGSGRATDTQYF